Presented here are 19 T cell receptor beta chains from one specimen sequenced in a study of cytomegalovirus exposure and HLA in healthy donors. TCRdb's table, derived via immunoSEQ multiplex PCR, lists solely in-frame clones and lacks some. The data show some 83,000 clones, about 93% seen once. Material: PBMCs. These receptor sequences come from a young woman in good health and CMV-seronegative.

This clone was counted once. This sequence joins TRBV5-1 and TRBJ2-7, with D unclear. The length of the CDR3 is 14 residues. Per germline, CDR1 SGHRS and CDR2 YFSETQ. V shed 7 bases and J shed 5 bases, with 19 bases lying between them. The CDR3, as DNA: TGCGCCAGCCCCGGTTTGGGCGCTCCGCACGAGCAGTACTTC. Amino acid sequence: CASPGLGAPHEQYF.

This chain uses TRBV5-4 with TRBJ2-7, with D possibly being TRBD1 (6 bases). This CDR3 is 13 amino acids long. The germline gives CDR1 SGHNT, CDR2 YYREEE (reference sequence). Trimming shortened V by 4 bases and J by 5 bases, and 13 bases separated the two germline ends. The CDR3 region is CASSRTGFNEQYF. The CDR3 region has the DNA TGTGCCAGCAGCAGAACAGGGTTTAACGAGCAGTACTTC.

The V and J genes are TRBV5-1 and TRBJ2-7; D is ambiguous. The V end lost 5 bases, the J end lost 4 bases, and 13 bases lay between the germline ends. CDR1 SGHRS and CDR2 YFSETQ come from the germline V gene. The CDR3 loop spans 13 amino acids. The CDR3 sequence is CASRSGDGYEQYF. CDR3 DNA sequence: TGCGCCAGCAGATCCGGAGACGGTTACGAGCAGTACTTC. Complete variable domain (other parts from reference TRBV5-1 and TRBJ2-7): KAGVTQTPRYLIKTRGQQVTLSCSPISGHRSVSWYQQTPGQGLQFLFEYFSETQRNKGNFPGRFSGRQFSNSRSEMNVSTLELGDSALYLCASRSGDGYEQYFGPGTRLTVT.

This clone was seen a single time. The V gene is TRBV7-2, the J gene TRBJ2-2; 9 nucleotides match TRBD2. V was pared by 1 base and J by 1 base, with 7 bases of the junction left unmatched. The CDR3 is 18 amino acids. CDR1 and CDR2 (germline): SGHTA, FQGNSA. As DNA, the CDR3 is TGTGCCAGCAGCTTAGTGGGTAGCGGGGGCCTGAACACCGGGGAGCTGTTTTTT. The encoded protein is CASSLVGSGGLNTGELFF.

The chain links TRBV6-1 to TRBJ2-7, with 7 bases identical to TRBD1. Germline V gene lookup returns CDR1 MNHNS and CDR2 SASEGT. Trimming at V came to 7 bases and at J to 3 bases, leaving 6 bases not matched to a gene. This CDR3 is 13 amino acids long. The CDR3 spells CASTEPGGYEQYF. In DNA, the CDR3 is TGTGCCAGCACCGAACCAGGGGGCTACGAGCAGTACTTC.

The rearrangement joins TRBV29-1 to TRBJ2-5; 7 positions agree with TRBD1. Matching the DNA end better, TRBJ2-7 makes the J call doubtful. From germline, CDR1 is SQVTM and CDR2 ANQGSEA. The CDR3 covers 15 residues. In DNA, the CDR3 is TGCAGCGTCTCCCACCTCCGGACAGGCTCCTACGAGCAGTACTTC. Translating gives CSVSHLRTGSYEQYF.

The chain joins TRBV7-8 to TRBJ2-2; D might be TRBD1 (6 bases). Germline CDR1 SGHVS, CDR2 FQNEAQ. This CDR3 contains 15 residues. Trimming cost V 1 base and J 2 bases, with 8 bases left between them. The CDR3 here is CASSLEGTNTGELFF. DNA of the CDR3: TGTGCCAGCAGCTTAGAAGGGACAAACACCGGGGAGCTGTTTTTT. Full variable domain (remainder filled in from reference TRBV7-8 and TRBJ2-2): GAGVSQSPRYKVAKRGQDVALRCDPISGHVSLFWYQQALGQGPEFLTYFQNEAQLDKSGLPSDRFFAERPEGSVSTLKIQRTQQEDSAVYLCASSLEGTNTGELFFGEGSRLTVL.

This rearrangement joins TRBV14 to TRBJ1-6, with a possible D match to TRBD1 (5 bases). This CDR3 has 14 amino acids. CDR1 and CDR2 (germline): SGHDN, FVKESK. V was pared by 3 bases and J by 10 bases, with 13 bases between. This CDR3 reads CASSHRVFGSPLHF. CDR3 DNA sequence: TGTGCCAGCAGCCACAGGGTCTTCGGGTCACCCCTCCACTTT.

The V call is TRBV14, the J call TRBJ2-5; D unresolved. Germline values: CDR1 SGHDN, CDR2 FVKESK. Trimming took 9 bases from V and 2 from J, leaving 10 bases between them. This CDR3 has 12 residues. CDR3 in DNA: TGTGCCAGTTCCCAGGTACAAGAGACCCAGTACTTC. It encodes CASSQVQETQYF.

The gene calls are TRBV7-3 and TRBJ2-2, with 7 bases lining up with TRBD1. The CDR3 runs 14 residues. Looked up from germline, CDR1 is SGHTA and CDR2 is FQGTGA. Trimming took 6 bases from V and 0 from J; bases not matched to a gene: 1. The DNA of the CDR3 is TGTGCCAGCAGTGGGACAGCGAACACCGGGGAGCTGTTTTTT. This sequence encodes CASSGTANTGELFF.

The rearrangement links TRBV2 to TRBJ2-5, with D perhaps matching TRBD2 (5 bases). The CDR3 length is 14 residues. V was pared by 8 bases and J by 7 bases, with 20 bases between. In germline, CDR1 is SNHLY, CDR2 FYNNEI. Here the CDR3 DNA reads TGTGCCAGCGATAGCGAGCGGCTCCTAGGGACCCAGTACTTC. Protein product: CASDSERLLGTQYF.

The chain recombines TRBV4-1 with TRBJ2-4; TRBD2 is a possible D gene (5 bases). This CDR3 is built from 17 residues. CDR1 and CDR2 (germline): MGHRA, YSYEKL. V shed 3 bases and J shed 5 bases, with 20 bases lying between them. CDR3 protein: CASSQDGPEHGENIQYF. As DNA, the CDR3 is TGCGCCAGCAGCCAGGACGGACCCGAACACGGGGAAAACATTCAGTACTTC.

The CDR3 DNA is TGCGCCAGCAGCCAAGATATGAACACTGAAGCTTTCTTT. Translated: CASSQDMNTEAFF. This sequence joins TRBV4-3 and TRBJ1-1; no reliable D call. Trimming shortened V by 0 bases and J by 0 bases, and 2 bases separated the two germline ends. The CDR3 loop spans 13 amino acids. Germline V lookup: CDR1 LGHNA, CDR2 YSLEER.

Concerning this clone itself: Other DNA sequences from this sample encode an identical CDR3 as well. The gene calls are TRBV9 and TRBJ2-1, with 8 bases aligning to TRBD2. Germline CDR1 reads SGDLS; CDR2 reads YYNGEE. CDR3 length: 15 amino acids. V was pared by 0 bases and J by 3 bases, with 2 bases of the junction left unmatched. The DNA of the CDR3 is TGTGCCAGCAGCGTAGACAGCGGGAGCTACAATGAGCAGTTCTTC. This encodes CASSVDSGSYNEQFF.

The chain is built from TRBV7-9 and TRBJ2-7; 13 nucleotides agree with TRBD2. Germline V gene lookup returns CDR1 SEHNR and CDR2 FQNEAQ (reference sequence). CDR3 length equals 16 residues. With 2 bases clipped from V and 4 bases from J, the junction kept 5 bases outside the gene matches. The CDR3 DNA reads TGTGCCAGCAGCTTACCGGGACTAGCGGGATCATACGAGCAGTACTTC. Protein product: CASSLPGLAGSYEQYF.

V and J are TRBV6-6 and TRBJ2-3; tentative D call: TRBD2 (5 bases). Germline V gene data show CDR1 as MNHNY and CDR2 as SVGAGI (reference sequence). Trimming shortened V by 6 bases and J by 2 bases, and 15 bases separated the two germline ends. The CDR3 covers 15 residues. CDR3 sequence: CASSPLAGNTDTQYF. Here the CDR3 DNA reads TGTGCCAGCAGCCCCCTCGCCGGGAACACAGATACGCAGTATTTT.

The chain combines TRBV7-6 with TRBJ2-3, with 8 bases fitting TRBD1. V lost 2 bases to trimming and J lost 2 bases; unmatched junction nucleotides: 6. The germline gives CDR1 SGHVS, CDR2 FNYEAQ. This CDR3 spans 16 amino acids. The CDR3 nucleotides read TGTGCCAGCAGCTTACACACAGGGGGTATCACAGATACGCAGTATTTT. Translated: CASSLHTGGITDTQYF. The full variable domain, its missing parts supplied by reference TRBV7-6 and TRBJ2-3, is GAGVSQSPRYKVTKRGQDVALRCDPISGHVSLYWYRQALGQGPEFLTYFNYEAQQDKSGLPNDRFSAERPEGSISTLTIQRTEQRDSAMYRCASSLHTGGITDTQYFGPGTRLTVL.

The chain recombines TRBV18 with TRBJ2-5; a weak D match, TRBD1 (5 bases). The CDR3 extends over 14 amino acids. Looked up from germline, CDR1 is KGHSH and CDR2 is LQKENI. V lost 4 bases and J lost 2, with 11 bases in between. In DNA, the CDR3 is TGTGCCAGCTCACGGCAGGGTGGACAAGAGACCCAGTACTTC. Amino acid sequence: CASSRQGGQETQYF.

The genes are TRBV28 and TRBJ2-3, with TRBD2 matching over 15 bases. Germline CDR1 reads MDHEN; CDR2 reads SYDVKM. V gave up 7 bases and J gave up 6 bases; unmatched junction bases: 8. The length of the CDR3 is 16 residues. CDR3 in amino acids: CASIGTSGRKWDTQYF. DNA of the CDR3: TGTGCCAGCATCGGGACTAGCGGGAGGAAATGGGATACGCAGTATTTT.